The clone carrying this T cell receptor (beta chain) was found once. V was clipped by 6 bases and J by 1 base, with 13 bases between them. The CDR3 extends over 15 amino acids. Germline CDR1 and CDR2: MNHEY and SMNVEV (reference sequence). The record originates from a study of T cell changes during pregnancy in multiple sclerosis. This table comes from immunoSEQ multiplex PCR, and its TCRdb copy is limited to in-frame clones, with some not included. The sample lists about 49,000 clones, around 89% occurring once. The clonotype comes from a female donor in good health, enrolled as a control in a pregnancy study. V gene TRBV27 combines with J gene TRBJ1-5; unclear D gene. Sequences were derived from peripheral blood, sampled after pregnancy. The CDR3 region has the DNA TGTGCCAGCAGAACAGTCCCATCGAGCAATCAGCCCCAGCATTTT. This gives the protein CASRTVPSSNQPQHF.